One sample yielded the 2 T cell receptor beta chains listed below, sequenced in a study of shared clonotypes between healthy human individuals. Some clones are missing from TCRdb's copy, which holds only in-frame ones; the method was immunoSEQ multiplex PCR. The sample contains some 1,600,000 clones, about 98% of which appear only once. The sequenced sample consisted of naive CD4+ T cells sorted from blood. Subset denoted: CD45RA+ positively selected. These receptors were taken from a man aged 25-45 years in good health.

This clone occurred once. The rearrangement joins TRBV5-5 to TRBJ1-1; a possible D gene is TRBD1 (5 bases). Germline CDR1 is SGHKS and CDR2 is YYEKEE (reference sequence). This CDR3 spans 14 amino acids. V shed 2 bases and J shed 7 bases, with 15 bases lying between them. The CDR3 DNA follows: TGTGCCAGCAGCTTAGGGACCGGACGGTTTGAAGCTTTCTTT. This encodes CASSLGTGRFEAFF.

The gene calls are TRBV9 and TRBJ2-1; 14 positions match TRBD2. This CDR3 spans 17 amino acids. V lost 4 bases to trimming and J lost 7 bases; unmatched junction nucleotides: 10. CDR1 is SGDLS and CDR2 is YYNGEE in the germline V gene. The CDR3 region is CASSPFPGLAGANEQFF. The CDR3, as DNA: TGTGCCAGCAGCCCCTTCCCGGGACTAGCGGGAGCGAATGAGCAGTTCTTC.